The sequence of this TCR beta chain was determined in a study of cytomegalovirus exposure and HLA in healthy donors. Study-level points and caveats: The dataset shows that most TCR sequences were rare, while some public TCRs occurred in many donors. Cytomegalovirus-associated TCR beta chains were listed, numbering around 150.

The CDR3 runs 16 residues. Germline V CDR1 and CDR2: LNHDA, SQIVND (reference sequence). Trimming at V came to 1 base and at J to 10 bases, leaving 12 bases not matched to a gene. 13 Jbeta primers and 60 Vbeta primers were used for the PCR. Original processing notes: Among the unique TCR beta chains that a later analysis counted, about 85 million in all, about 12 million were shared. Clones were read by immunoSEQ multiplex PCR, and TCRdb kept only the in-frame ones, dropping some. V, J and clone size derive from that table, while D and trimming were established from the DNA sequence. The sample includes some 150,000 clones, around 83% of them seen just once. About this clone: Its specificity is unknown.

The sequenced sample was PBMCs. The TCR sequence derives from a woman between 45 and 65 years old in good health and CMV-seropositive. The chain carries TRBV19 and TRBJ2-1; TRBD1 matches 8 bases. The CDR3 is CASSIGVTGGEMEQFF. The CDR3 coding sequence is TGTGCCAGTAGTATAGGTGTTACAGGGGGAGAGATGGAGCAGTTCTTC.